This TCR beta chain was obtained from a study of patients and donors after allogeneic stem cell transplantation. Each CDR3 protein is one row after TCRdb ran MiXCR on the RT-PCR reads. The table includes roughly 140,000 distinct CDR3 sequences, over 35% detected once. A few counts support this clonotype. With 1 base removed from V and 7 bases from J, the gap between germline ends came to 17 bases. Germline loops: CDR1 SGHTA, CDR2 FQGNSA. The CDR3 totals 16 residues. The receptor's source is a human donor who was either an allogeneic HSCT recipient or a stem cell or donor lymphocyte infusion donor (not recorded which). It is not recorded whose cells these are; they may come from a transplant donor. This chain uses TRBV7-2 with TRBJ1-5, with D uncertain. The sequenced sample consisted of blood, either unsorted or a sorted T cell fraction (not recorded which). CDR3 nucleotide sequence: TGTGCCAGCAGCTTAGGAAGGGAGGGCCGCGCGCAGCCCCAGCATTTT. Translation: CASSLGREGRAQPQHF. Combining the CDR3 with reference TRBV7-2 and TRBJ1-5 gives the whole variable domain GAGVSQSPSNKVTEKGKDVELRCDPISGHTALYWYRQSLGQGLEFLIYFQGNSAPDKSGLPSDRFSAERTGGSVSTLTIQRTQQEDSAVYLCASSLGREGRAQPQHFGDGTRLSIL.